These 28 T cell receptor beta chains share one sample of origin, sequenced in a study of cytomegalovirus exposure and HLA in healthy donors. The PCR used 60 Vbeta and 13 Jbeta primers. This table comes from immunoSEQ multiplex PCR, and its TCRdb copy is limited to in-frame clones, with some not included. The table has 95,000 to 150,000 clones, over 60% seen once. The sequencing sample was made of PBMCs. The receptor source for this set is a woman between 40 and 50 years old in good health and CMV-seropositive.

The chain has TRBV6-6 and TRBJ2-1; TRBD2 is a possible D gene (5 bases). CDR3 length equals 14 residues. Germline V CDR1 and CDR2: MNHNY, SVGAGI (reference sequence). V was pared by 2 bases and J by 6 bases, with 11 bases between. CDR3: CASSYIGESNEQFF. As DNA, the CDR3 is TGTGCCAGCAGTTACATCGGGGAATCCAATGAGCAGTTCTTC.

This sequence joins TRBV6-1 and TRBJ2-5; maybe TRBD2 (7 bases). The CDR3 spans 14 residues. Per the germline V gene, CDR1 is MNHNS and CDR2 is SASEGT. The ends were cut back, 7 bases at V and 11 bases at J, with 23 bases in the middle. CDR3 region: CASKGEGWEYKQYF. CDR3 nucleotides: TGTGCCAGCAAGGGGGAGGGCTGGGAGTACAAGCAGTACTTC.

This chain's CDR3 is CSVTSGGNQPQHF. CDR3 nucleotides: TGCAGCGTGACTTCTGGGGGGAATCAGCCCCAGCATTTT. This chain links TRBV29-1 with TRBJ1-5; TRBD1 might be the D (5 bases). Germline CDR1 SQVTM, CDR2 ANQGSEA. This CDR3 contains 13 residues. Deletions cut 6 bases from V and 4 bases from J, with 13 bases between.

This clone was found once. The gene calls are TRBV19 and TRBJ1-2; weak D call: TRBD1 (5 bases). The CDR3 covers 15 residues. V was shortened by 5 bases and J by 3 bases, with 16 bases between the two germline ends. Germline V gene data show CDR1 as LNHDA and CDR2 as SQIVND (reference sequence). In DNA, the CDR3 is TGTGCCAGTAGTTCGCAGGGTGCCACACACTATGGCTACACCTTC. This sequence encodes CASSSQGATHYGYTF.

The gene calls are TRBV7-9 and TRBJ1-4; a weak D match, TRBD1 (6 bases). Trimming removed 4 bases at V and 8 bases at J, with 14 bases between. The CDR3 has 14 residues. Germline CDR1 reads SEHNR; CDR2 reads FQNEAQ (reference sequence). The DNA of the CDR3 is TGTGCCAGCAGCTCGGTACAGGGAGGGGAAAAACTGTTTTTT. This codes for CASSSVQGGEKLFF.

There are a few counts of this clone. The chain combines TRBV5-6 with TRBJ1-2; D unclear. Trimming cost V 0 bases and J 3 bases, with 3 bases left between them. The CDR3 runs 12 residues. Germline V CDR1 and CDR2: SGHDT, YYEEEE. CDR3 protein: CASSLGDYGYTF. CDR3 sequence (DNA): TGTGCCAGCAGCTTGGGAGACTATGGCTACACCTTC.

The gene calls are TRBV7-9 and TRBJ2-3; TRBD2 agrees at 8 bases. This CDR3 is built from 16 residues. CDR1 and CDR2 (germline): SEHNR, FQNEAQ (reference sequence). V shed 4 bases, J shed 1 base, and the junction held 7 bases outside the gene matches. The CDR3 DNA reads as TGTGCCAGCAGCTCAGGACTAGCTGGGCGCACAGATACGCAGTATTTT. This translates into CASSSGLAGRTDTQYF.

The DNA for the CDR3 is TGTGCCATCAGTTCGACTAGCGGGAAATCAGATACGCAGTATTTT. Translating it yields CAISSTSGKSDTQYF. The gene calls are TRBV10-3 and TRBJ2-3, with 11 positions matching TRBD2. The V gene end was trimmed by 5 bases and the J gene end by 4 bases; junction bases not matched to a gene: 5. The CDR3 has 15 amino acids. Germline V gives CDR1 ENHRY, CDR2 SYGVKD.

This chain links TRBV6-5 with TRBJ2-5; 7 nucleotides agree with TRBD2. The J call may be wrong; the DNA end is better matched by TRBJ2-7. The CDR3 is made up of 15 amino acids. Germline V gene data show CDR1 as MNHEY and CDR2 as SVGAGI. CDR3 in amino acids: CASSPGEAGAYEQYF. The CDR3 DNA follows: TGTGCCAGCAGTCCCGGGGAGGCGGGGGCCTACGAGCAGTACTTC.

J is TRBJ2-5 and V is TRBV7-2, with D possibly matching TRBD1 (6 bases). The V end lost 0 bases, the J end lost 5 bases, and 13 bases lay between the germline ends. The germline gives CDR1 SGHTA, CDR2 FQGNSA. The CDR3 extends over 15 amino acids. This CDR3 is CASSLAYRVDETQYF. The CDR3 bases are TGTGCCAGCAGCTTAGCGTACAGGGTGGATGAGACCCAGTACTTC. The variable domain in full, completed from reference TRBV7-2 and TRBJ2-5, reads GAGVSQSPSNKVTEKGKDVELRCDPISGHTALYWYRQSLGQGLEFLIYFQGNSAPDKSGLPSDRFSAERTGGSVSTLTIQRTQQEDSAVYLCASSLAYRVDETQYFGPGTRLLVL.

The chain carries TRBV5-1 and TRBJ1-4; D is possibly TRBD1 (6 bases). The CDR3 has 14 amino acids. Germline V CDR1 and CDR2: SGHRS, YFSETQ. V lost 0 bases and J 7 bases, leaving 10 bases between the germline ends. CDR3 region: CASSLEGRGEKLFF. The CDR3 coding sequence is TGCGCCAGCAGCTTGGAGGGCAGGGGTGAAAAACTGTTTTTT. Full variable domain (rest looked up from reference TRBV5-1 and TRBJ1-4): KAGVTQTPRYLIKTRGQQVTLSCSPISGHRSVSWYQQTPGQGLQFLFEYFSETQRNKGNFPGRFSGRQFSNSRSEMNVSTLELGDSALYLCASSLEGRGEKLFFGSGTQLSVL.

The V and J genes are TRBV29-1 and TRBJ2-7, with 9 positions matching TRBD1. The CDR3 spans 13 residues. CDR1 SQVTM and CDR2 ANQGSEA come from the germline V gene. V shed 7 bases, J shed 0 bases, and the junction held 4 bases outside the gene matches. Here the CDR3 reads CSAGDRDSYEQYF. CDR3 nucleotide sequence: TGCAGCGCGGGGGACAGGGACTCCTACGAGCAGTACTTC.

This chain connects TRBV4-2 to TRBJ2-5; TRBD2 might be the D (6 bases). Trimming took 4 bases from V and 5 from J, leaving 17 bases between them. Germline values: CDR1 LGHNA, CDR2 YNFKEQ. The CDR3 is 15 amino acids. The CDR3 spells CASSPGTPRAETQYF. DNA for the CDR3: TGTGCCAGCAGCCCGGGGACTCCCCGGGCGGAGACCCAGTACTTC.

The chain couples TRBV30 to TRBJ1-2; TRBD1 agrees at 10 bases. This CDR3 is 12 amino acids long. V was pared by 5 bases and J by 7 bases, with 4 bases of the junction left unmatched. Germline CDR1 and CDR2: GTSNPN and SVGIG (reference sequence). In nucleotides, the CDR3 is TGTGCCTGGGGACGACAGGGGGCTGGCTACACCTTC. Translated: CAWGRQGAGYTF.

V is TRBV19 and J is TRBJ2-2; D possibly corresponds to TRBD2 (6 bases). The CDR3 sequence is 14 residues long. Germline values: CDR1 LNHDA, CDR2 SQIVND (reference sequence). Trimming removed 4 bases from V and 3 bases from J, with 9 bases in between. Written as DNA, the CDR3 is TGTGCCAGTAGTAACCAGCGGGACACCGGGGAGCTGTTTTTT. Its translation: CASSNQRDTGELFF.

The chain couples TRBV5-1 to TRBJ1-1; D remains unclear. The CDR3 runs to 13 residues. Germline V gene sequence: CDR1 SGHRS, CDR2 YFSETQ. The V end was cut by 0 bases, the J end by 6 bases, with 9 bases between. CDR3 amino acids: CASSLGGGPEAFF. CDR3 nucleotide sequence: TGCGCCAGCAGCTTGGGTGGAGGACCTGAAGCTTTCTTT.

DNA for the CDR3: TGTGCCAGCAGCTTTGGGGGGGACACTGAAGCTTTCTTT. Encoded protein: CASSFGGDTEAFF. This chain connects TRBV7-9 to TRBJ1-1; tentatively, D is TRBD1 (5 bases). The CDR3 loop spans 13 amino acids. Germline CDR1 SEHNR, CDR2 FQNEAQ (reference sequence). V was shortened by 3 bases and J by 3 bases, with 8 bases between the two germline ends.

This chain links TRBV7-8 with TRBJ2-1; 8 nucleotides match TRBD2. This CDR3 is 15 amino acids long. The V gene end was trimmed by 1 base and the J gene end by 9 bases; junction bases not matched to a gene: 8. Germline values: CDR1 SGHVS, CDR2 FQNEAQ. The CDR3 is CASSLVSGRTIEQFF. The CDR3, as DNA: TGTGCCAGCAGCTTAGTCAGCGGGAGAACGATTGAGCAGTTCTTC. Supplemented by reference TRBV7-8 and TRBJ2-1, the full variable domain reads GAGVSQSPRYKVAKRGQDVALRCDPISGHVSLFWYQQALGQGPEFLTYFQNEAQLDKSGLPSDRFFAERPEGSVSTLKIQRTQQEDSAVYLCASSLVSGRTIEQFFGPGTRLTVL.

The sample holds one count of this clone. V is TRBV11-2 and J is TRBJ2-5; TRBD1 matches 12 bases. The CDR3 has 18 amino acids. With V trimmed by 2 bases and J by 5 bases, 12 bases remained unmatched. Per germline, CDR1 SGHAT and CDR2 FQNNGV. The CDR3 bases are TGTGCCAGCAGCTTATCATCCGGGACAGGGGGCAGGGGGGAGACCCAGTACTTC. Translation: CASSLSSGTGGRGETQYF.

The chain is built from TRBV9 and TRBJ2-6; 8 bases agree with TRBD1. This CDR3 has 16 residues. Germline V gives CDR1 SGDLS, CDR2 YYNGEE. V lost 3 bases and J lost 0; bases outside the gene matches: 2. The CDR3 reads CASSGDRRSGANVLTF. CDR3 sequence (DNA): TGTGCCAGCAGCGGGGACAGGCGCTCTGGGGCCAACGTCCTGACTTTC.

The CDR3 loop reads CASSFYRTGSEQYF. The CDR3 coding sequence is TGTGCCAGCAGCTTTTATAGGACAGGGTCCGAGCAGTACTTC. This chain joins TRBV5-6 and TRBJ2-5; 8 bases agree with TRBD1. The last part of the DNA fits TRBJ2-7 better; the J call may be wrong. Germline V gives CDR1 SGHDT, CDR2 YYEEEE. CDR3 size: 14 residues.

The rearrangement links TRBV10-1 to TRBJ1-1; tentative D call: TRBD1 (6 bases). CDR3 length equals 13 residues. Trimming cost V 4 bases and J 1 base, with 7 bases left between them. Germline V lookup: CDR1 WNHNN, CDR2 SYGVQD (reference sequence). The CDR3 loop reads CASSGQENTEAFF. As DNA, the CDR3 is TGCGCCAGCAGTGGACAGGAGAACACTGAAGCTTTCTTT.

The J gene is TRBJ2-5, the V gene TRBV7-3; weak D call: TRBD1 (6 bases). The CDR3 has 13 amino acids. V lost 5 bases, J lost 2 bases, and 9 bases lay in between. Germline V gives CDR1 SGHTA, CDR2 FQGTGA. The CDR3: CASSRTVQETQYF. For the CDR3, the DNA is TGTGCCAGCAGCCGGACAGTGCAAGAGACCCAGTACTTC.

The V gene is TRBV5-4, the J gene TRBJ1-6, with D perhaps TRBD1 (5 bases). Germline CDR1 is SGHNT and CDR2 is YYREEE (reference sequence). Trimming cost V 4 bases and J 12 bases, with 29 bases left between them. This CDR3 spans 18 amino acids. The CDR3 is CASSPFGGSGVSFLPLHF. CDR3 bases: TGTGCCAGCAGCCCCTTCGGGGGGAGCGGAGTCTCTTTTTTACCCCTCCACTTT. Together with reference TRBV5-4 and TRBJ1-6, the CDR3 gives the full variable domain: ETGVTQSPTHLIKTRGQQVTLRCSSQSGHNTVSWYQQALGQGPQFIFQYYREEENGRGNFPPRFSGLQFPNYSSELNVNALELDDSALYLCASSPFGGSGVSFLPLHFGNGTRLTVT.

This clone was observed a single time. Here the CDR3 DNA reads TGTGCCAGCAGGTGGAGCGGGGGTCAAGAGACCCAGTACTTC. Amino acid sequence: CASRWSGGQETQYF. The V call is TRBV2, the J call TRBJ2-5, with 8 nucleotides matching TRBD2. Germline trimming cut 6 bases from V and 2 bases from J; bases unmatched to any gene: 5. The CDR3 loop spans 14 amino acids. From germline, CDR1 is SNHLY and CDR2 FYNNEI.

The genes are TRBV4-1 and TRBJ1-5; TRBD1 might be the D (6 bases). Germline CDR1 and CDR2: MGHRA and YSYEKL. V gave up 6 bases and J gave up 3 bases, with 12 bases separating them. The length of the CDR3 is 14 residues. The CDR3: CASSPLGANQPQHF. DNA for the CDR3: TGCGCCAGCAGTCCCTTGGGGGCCAATCAGCCCCAGCATTTT.

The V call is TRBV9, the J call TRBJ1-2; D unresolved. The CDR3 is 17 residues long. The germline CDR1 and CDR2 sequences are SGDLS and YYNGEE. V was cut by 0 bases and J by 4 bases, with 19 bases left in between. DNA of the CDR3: TGTGCCAGCAGCGTAGCTCGCCAGGCCTCATCCCTCTATGGCTACACCTTC. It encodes CASSVARQASSLYGYTF.

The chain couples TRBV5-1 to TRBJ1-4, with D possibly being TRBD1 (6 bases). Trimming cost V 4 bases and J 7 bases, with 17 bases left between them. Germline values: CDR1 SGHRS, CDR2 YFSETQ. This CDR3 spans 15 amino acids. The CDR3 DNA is TGCGCCAGCAGCGACCAGGGGTTACGAAGTGAAAAACTGTTTTTT. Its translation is CASSDQGLRSEKLFF. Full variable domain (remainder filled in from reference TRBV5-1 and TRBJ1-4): KAGVTQTPRYLIKTRGQQVTLSCSPISGHRSVSWYQQTPGQGLQFLFEYFSETQRNKGNFPGRFSGRQFSNSRSEMNVSTLELGDSALYLCASSDQGLRSEKLFFGSGTQLSVL.